These T cell receptor beta chains were read from a single sample in a study of blood T cells in healthy people across ages. MiXCR, run by TCRdb on the 5' RACE reads, gives a single entry per CDR3 protein. The sample consists of roughly 1.9 million distinct CDR3 sequences, around 40% of them appearing once. Specimen: blood. The receptor set was obtained from a human donor in good health. Both conserved end residues are part of each CDR3. Each record gives: clone size, J gene, D gene, V gene, CDR3 DNA, CDR3 protein. A D gene is named only where the DNA matches it firmly. The size field is filled for only some rows; it gives once, few, many or a size class.

abundance: -
j_gene: TRBJ2-1
d_gene: TRBD2
v_gene: TRBV5-1
CDR3nt: TGCGCCAGCAGCTGGGGTTGGTTGCGGGGGGCCCCCAATGAGCAGTTCTTC
CDR3aa: CASSWGWLRGAPNEQFF

abundance: -
j_gene: TRBJ1-1
d_gene: -
v_gene: TRBV20-1
CDR3nt: TGCAGTGCTAGAACTCCGATTCAGACGAGGAACACTGAAGCTTTCTTT
CDR3aa: CSARTPIQTRNTEAFF

abundance: -
j_gene: TRBJ1-2
d_gene: TRBD1
v_gene: TRBV24-1
CDR3nt: TGTGCCACCAGTGATTTGAGACAGGGAAATGGCTACACCTTC
CDR3aa: CATSDLRQGNGYTF

abundance: few
j_gene: TRBJ2-5
d_gene: -
v_gene: TRBV28
CDR3nt: TGTGCCTCCTCGACCGTAACCTTAAAAGAGACCCAGTACTTC
CDR3aa: CASSTVTLKETQYF

abundance: -
j_gene: TRBJ2-4
d_gene: TRBD1
v_gene: TRBV7-2
CDR3nt: TGTGCCAGCAGCTCAACGCCAGGACAGGGGGATGTTAAACTAGCCAAAAACATTCAGTACTTC
CDR3aa: CASSSTPGQGDVKLAKNIQYF

abundance: few
j_gene: TRBJ2-5
d_gene: -
v_gene: TRBV7-2
CDR3nt: TGTGCCAGCAGCTTAGGCCGCAGGGGTTCCCAAGAGACCCAGTACTTC
CDR3aa: CASSLGRRGSQETQYF

abundance: -
j_gene: TRBJ2-7
d_gene: -
v_gene: TRBV12-3/TRBV12-4
CDR3nt: TGTGCCAGCAGTTTGCAGGGTTCTGTCTACGAGCAGTACTTC
CDR3aa: CASSLQGSVYEQYF

abundance: few
j_gene: TRBJ2-3
d_gene: -
v_gene: TRBV15
CDR3nt: TGTGCCACCAGCAGAGACCCAGGGACCCGGGGGCAGTATTTT
CDR3aa: CATSRDPGTRGQYF

abundance: -
j_gene: TRBJ1-1
d_gene: -
v_gene: TRBV7-2
CDR3nt: TGTGCCAGCAGCCCGAGGAGGACCTCACTGTCTGAAGCTTTCTTT
CDR3aa: CASSPRRTSLSEAFF

abundance: -
j_gene: TRBJ2-4
d_gene: -
v_gene: TRBV6-5
CDR3nt: TGTGCCAGCAGTTACTCGAAAGGGTCGGGGATTGTAGGGCAGTACTTC
CDR3aa: CASSYSKGSGIVGQYF

abundance: few
j_gene: TRBJ2-1
d_gene: -
v_gene: TRBV7-2
CDR3nt: TGTGCCAGCAGCTACCCCGGGACTGGCTACAATGAGCAGTTCTTC
CDR3aa: CASSYPGTGYNEQFF

abundance: -
j_gene: TRBJ1-1
d_gene: -
v_gene: TRBV29-1
CDR3nt: TGCAGCGGTGGGACCAACTTACAGGGAGAAGCTTTCTTT
CDR3aa: CSGGTNLQGEAFF

abundance: few
j_gene: TRBJ2-6
d_gene: -
v_gene: TRBV7-3
CDR3nt: TGTGCCAGCAGCTCAGGGCGGACCTCTGGGGCCAACGTCCTGACTTTC
CDR3aa: CASSSGRTSGANVLTF

abundance: -
j_gene: TRBJ1-4
d_gene: TRBD1
v_gene: TRBV7-2
CDR3nt: TGTGCCAGCAGCTTATTACCGGGACAGGATAATGAAAAACTGTTTTTT
CDR3aa: CASSLLPGQDNEKLFF

abundance: -
j_gene: TRBJ2-4
d_gene: -
v_gene: TRBV11-2
CDR3nt: TGTGCCAGCAGCATTTCCGGGACCTTCACAGATACGCAGTACTTC
CDR3aa: CASSISGTFTDTQYF

abundance: few
j_gene: TRBJ2-3
d_gene: TRBD1
v_gene: TRBV20-1
CDR3nt: TGCAGTGCCATAGAAGGGACAGGGGGCACAGATACGCAGTATTTT
CDR3aa: CSAIEGTGGTDTQYF

abundance: -
j_gene: TRBJ2-1
d_gene: -
v_gene: TRBV19
CDR3nt: TGTGCCAGTAGTATGGACGAGAAAGACCTGAATGAGCAGTTCTTC
CDR3aa: CASSMDEKDLNEQFF

abundance: -
j_gene: TRBJ1-2
d_gene: -
v_gene: TRBV20-1
CDR3nt: TGCAGTCCCCAACGATGGGGGAAAACTAACTATGGCTACACCTTT
CDR3aa: CSPQRWGKTNYGYTF

abundance: -
j_gene: TRBJ2-1
d_gene: TRBD1
v_gene: TRBV29-1
CDR3nt: TGCAGCGTTGAGAGACAGGGGGCGAGCTCCTACAATGAGCAGTTCTTC
CDR3aa: CSVERQGASSYNEQFF

abundance: -
j_gene: TRBJ1-5
d_gene: -
v_gene: TRBV20-1
CDR3nt: TGCAGTGCTAATCAGGGGTTTCAGCCCCAGCATTTT
CDR3aa: CSANQGFQPQHF

abundance: -
j_gene: TRBJ2-7
d_gene: TRBD2
v_gene: TRBV19
CDR3nt: TGTGCCAGTAGTATAGCCCAGGGAGGGTACGAGCAGTACTTC
CDR3aa: CASSIAQGGYEQYF

abundance: few
j_gene: TRBJ2-7
d_gene: TRBD2
v_gene: TRBV27
CDR3nt: TGTGCCAGCGGCGTTCGGGGGGGCGTATACGAGCAGTACTTC
CDR3aa: CASGVRGGVYEQYF

abundance: -
j_gene: TRBJ1-2
d_gene: -
v_gene: TRBV7-2
CDR3nt: TGTGCCAGCAGCTTAGCGGGGTCAGGATTCTATGGCTACACCTTC
CDR3aa: CASSLAGSGFYGYTF

abundance: -
j_gene: TRBJ1-5
d_gene: -
v_gene: TRBV12-3/TRBV12-4
CDR3nt: TGTGCCAGCAGTTTGGGGGTGTATCAGCCCCAGCATTTT
CDR3aa: CASSLGVYQPQHF

abundance: -
j_gene: TRBJ1-5
d_gene: -
v_gene: TRBV6-1
CDR3nt: TGTGCCAGCAGTGGCGGACTGGGAGGGCAGCCCCAGCATTTT
CDR3aa: CASSGGLGGQPQHF

abundance: -
j_gene: TRBJ2-2
d_gene: -
v_gene: TRBV29-1
CDR3nt: TGCAGCGTTGTACAGGCGAACACCGGGGAGCTGTTTTTT
CDR3aa: CSVVQANTGELFF

abundance: -
j_gene: TRBJ1-5
d_gene: -
v_gene: TRBV5-1
CDR3nt: TGCGCCAGCAGCCCTGAGGGTAGCAATCAGCCCCAGCATTTT
CDR3aa: CASSPEGSNQPQHF

abundance: few
j_gene: TRBJ1-5
d_gene: TRBD1
v_gene: TRBV12-3/TRBV12-4
CDR3nt: TGTGCCAGCAGTCGACAGGGCCTCAATCAGCCCCAGCATTTT
CDR3aa: CASSRQGLNQPQHF

abundance: -
j_gene: TRBJ2-1
d_gene: -
v_gene: TRBV7-2
CDR3nt: TGTGCCAGCAGCTCTGGAGGGCACAATGAGCAGTTCTTC
CDR3aa: CASSSGGHNEQFF

abundance: -
j_gene: TRBJ2-6
d_gene: -
v_gene: TRBV7-2
CDR3nt: TGTGCCAGCAGCTTAGGCCCACCCCGTCCGGCAGGGGCCAACGTCCTGACTTTC
CDR3aa: CASSLGPPRPAGANVLTF